The clone carrying this TCR beta chain showed up many times. The CDR3 is 18 residues long. Germline V CDR1 and CDR2: MNHEY, SMNVEV (reference sequence). V lost 5 bases, J lost 3 bases, and 25 bases lay in between. The data derive from a study of regulatory T cells in long-lasting Graves disease. Described time point: newly diagnosed GD, antithyroid drugs for less than 3 months. TCR sequences were obtained from RNA taken from PBMCs. Sequencing libraries for TCR beta were prepared with iRepertoire HTBI primers and Arm-PCR of CDR3 regions. TCRdb analysed the multiplex PCR reads with MiXCR anew, one entry per CDR3 protein. The profile shows under 300,000 distinct CDR3 sequences, 20% to 25% of them singletons.

The material sequenced was peripheral blood mononuclear cells (PBMCs), taken at new diagnosis, from a patient treated with antithyroid drugs. This chain connects TRBV27 to TRBJ1-2; D is perhaps TRBD1 (5 bases). The clonotype originates from a female donor with Graves disease. DNA of the CDR3: TGTGCCAGCAGTCCAAACTGGGTCGGGGGTAAGCACGACTATGGCTACACCTTC. Protein sequence: CASSPNWVGGKHDYGYTF.